The 25 T cell receptor beta chains below come from one sample, sequenced in a study of blood T cell repertoires in COVID-19. Sequencing used immunoSEQ multiplex PCR; TCRdb keeps in-frame clones, though not all of them. The sample lists about 250,000 clones, about 87% occurring once. Sequencing was done on a sample of PBMCs or T cells enriched from blood (not recorded which). The receptors stem from a woman between 45 and 60 years old who had recovered from COVID-19.

The chain couples TRBV18 to TRBJ1-2; TRBD1 matches at 8 bases. Germline CDR1 and CDR2: KGHSH and LQKENI. CDR3 length: 14 amino acids. V was clipped by 3 bases and J by 6 bases; unmatched bases: 6. The CDR3 region is CASSPSVTGDGYTF. CDR3 in DNA: TGTGCCAGCTCACCGTCTGTGACAGGGGATGGCTACACCTTC.

The chain uses TRBV19 and TRBJ2-3; TRBD2 might be the D (6 bases). The CDR3 sequence is 14 residues long. V was shortened by 10 bases and J by 3 bases, with 17 bases between the two germline ends. Per the germline V gene, CDR1 is LNHDA and CDR2 is SQIVND (reference sequence). CDR3 sequence reads: CATREDWGTDTQYF. The CDR3 DNA reads as TGTGCCACCAGGGAGGACTGGGGGACAGATACGCAGTATTTT. The full variable domain, in which reference TRBV19 and TRBJ2-3 provide the parts outside the CDR3, is DGGITQSPKYLFRKEGQNVTLSCEQNLNHDAMYWYRQDPGQGLRLIYYSQIVNDFQKGDIAEGYSVSREKKESFPLTVTSAQKNPTAFYLCATREDWGTDTQYFGPGTRLTVL.

The genes are TRBV6-1 and TRBJ2-7; weak D call: TRBD2 (5 bases). CDR1 is MNHNS and CDR2 is SASEGT in the germline V gene. V lost 4 bases and J lost 5, with 27 bases in between. The CDR3 is 18 amino acids. The CDR3 spells CASSVRKRERLAGHEQYF. CDR3 nucleotide sequence: TGTGCCAGCAGTGTAAGAAAAAGAGAGCGGTTAGCTGGCCACGAGCAGTACTTC.

The gene calls are TRBV18 and TRBJ1-6; TRBD1 might be the D (5 bases). Germline V gives CDR1 KGHSH, CDR2 LQKENI. V dropped 2 bases and J dropped 7 bases, with 18 bases sitting between them. The CDR3 is made up of 17 amino acids. For the CDR3, the DNA is TGTGCCAGCTCACCAAATCTCCCGGGACTCAAAAATTCACCCCTCCACTTT. This encodes CASSPNLPGLKNSPLHF. The complete variable domain, with remaining parts taken from reference TRBV18 and TRBJ1-6, reads NAGVMQNPRHLVRRRGQEARLRCSPMKGHSHVYWYRQLPEEGLKFMVYLQKENIIDESGMPKERFSAEFPKEGPSILRIQQVVRGDSAAYFCASSPNLPGLKNSPLHFGNGTRLTVT.

This clone appeared a few times. The chain employs TRBV11-2 and TRBJ1-1; D gene uncertain. The CDR3 runs to 13 residues. The V gene's germline CDR1 is SGHAT and CDR2 FQNNGV. Trimming stripped 5 bases from V and 1 base from J, with 8 bases between. In DNA form, the CDR3 reads TGTGCCAGCAGCAAGACAAGGAACACTGAAGCTTTCTTT. Amino acid sequence: CASSKTRNTEAFF.

V gene TRBV19 combines with J gene TRBJ2-7; 12 positions match TRBD2. Trimming at V came to 5 bases and at J to 5 bases, leaving 7 bases not matched to a gene. This CDR3 is 15 amino acids long. CDR1 and CDR2 from the germline V gene are LNHDA and SQIVND (reference sequence). The CDR3 spells CASSETSGSVHEQYF. DNA for the CDR3: TGTGCCAGTAGTGAGACTAGCGGGAGTGTACACGAGCAGTACTTC.

Remarks on this clone: The sample contains more than one DNA sequence encoding this CDR3. The chain links TRBV28 to TRBJ1-4; D might be TRBD1 (5 bases). V shed 2 bases and J shed 5 bases, with 9 bases lying between them. The CDR3 runs 14 residues. CDR1 and CDR2 (germline): MDHEN, SYDVKM. The CDR3 DNA follows: TGTGCCAGCAGTTTAGCCGGGGGGAATGAAAAACTGTTTTTT. Translation: CASSLAGGNEKLFF.

The rearrangement uses TRBV4-1 and TRBJ1-5; the D is unclear. The CDR3 covers 14 residues. Per the germline V gene, CDR1 is MGHRA and CDR2 is YSYEKL. Between the trimmed V and J ends, which lost 1 base and 3 bases, there was a span of 7 bases. CDR3 sequence reads: CASSQGGYNQPQHF. The DNA of the CDR3 is TGCGCCAGCAGCCAAGGAGGGTACAATCAGCCCCAGCATTTT.

V and J are TRBV23-1 and TRBJ2-2, with unresolved D. TRBV23-1 is flagged as an ORF with uncertain function. The CDR3 consists of 16 residues. Trimming removed 1 base from V and 5 bases from J, with 14 bases in between. The CDR3 sequence is CASSQFRQVGTGELFF. The CDR3 DNA reads TGCGCCAGCAGTCAATTCCGGCAGGTAGGAACCGGGGAGCTGTTTTTT.

The J gene is TRBJ1-3, the V gene TRBV2, with D unclear. The germline V gene has CDR1 SNHLY and CDR2 FYNNEI. CDR3 size: 12 residues. The V end was cut by 4 bases, the J end by 4 bases, with 5 bases between. This chain's CDR3 is CASSGEGNTIYF. The CDR3 DNA sequence: TGTGCCAGCAGTGGCGAGGGAAACACCATATATTTT.

The gene calls are TRBV4-2 and TRBJ1-5; 8 positions match TRBD1. CDR1 is LGHNA, CDR2 YNFKEQ, per germline. The ends lost 4 bases at V and 5 bases at J; junction bases unmatched: 10. The CDR3 loop spans 16 amino acids. In DNA form, the CDR3 reads TGTGCCAGCAGCCGGGAGCCTAAGACAGGGGATCAGCCCCAGCATTTT. It yields the protein CASSREPKTGDQPQHF.

The rearrangement uses TRBV5-1 and TRBJ2-3; possibly TRBD2 for D (6 bases). The germline gives CDR1 SGHRS, CDR2 YFSETQ. Trimming took off 8 bases at V and 0 bases at J, with 13 bases between the two ends. The length of the CDR3 is 14 residues. The CDR3 sequence: CASRGTQSTDTQYF. CDR3 nucleotides: TGCGCCAGTCGTGGGACTCAAAGCACAGATACGCAGTATTTT.

The chain has TRBV28 and TRBJ2-7; 12 positions agree with TRBD2. Germline-derived CDR1 and CDR2 are MDHEN and SYDVKM. The ends lost 6 bases at V and 3 bases at J; junction bases unmatched: 6. The length of the CDR3 is 15 residues. CDR3 sequence reads: CASRSQGLAGYEQYF. The CDR3 DNA reads as TGTGCCAGCAGGAGTCAGGGACTAGCGGGCTACGAGCAGTACTTC. The whole variable domain, filled in from reference TRBV28 and TRBJ2-7, reads DVKVTQSSRYLVKRTGEKVFLECVQDMDHENMFWYRQDPGLGLRLIYFSYDVKMKEKGDIPEGYSVSREKKERFSLILESASTNQTSMYLCASRSQGLAGYEQYFGPGTRLTVT.

With respect to this clone: Other DNA sequences in the sample encode the same CDR3. The chain carries TRBV27 and TRBJ1-1; D is undetermined. In germline, CDR1 is MNHEY, CDR2 SMNVEV (reference sequence). The germline V and J ends were trimmed by 3 bases and 1 base, with 6 bases remaining between them. The CDR3 has 13 residues. The DNA of the CDR3 is TGTGCCAGCAGTTTCGCAGGGAACACTGAAGCTTTCTTT. It is translated as CASSFAGNTEAFF.

The chain couples TRBV5-1 to TRBJ1-5; D gene uncertain. Trimming removed 0 bases at V and 6 bases at J, with 10 bases between. The length of the CDR3 is 14 residues. The germline V gene encodes CDR1 SGHRS and CDR2 YFSETQ. The chain's CDR3 is CASSLGGGLQPQHF. In nucleotides, the CDR3 is TGCGCCAGCAGCTTGGGGGGAGGGCTTCAGCCCCAGCATTTT.

The CDR3 DNA follows: TGTGCCAGCAGCCTGAACAGGGGGCCCCAAGAGACCCAGTACTTC. Its translation is CASSLNRGPQETQYF. This rearrangement joins TRBV7-3 to TRBJ2-5; 9 bases match TRBD1. The junction had 5 bases not matched to a gene; V was cut back by 5 bases and J by 1 base. The germline V gene encodes CDR1 SGHTA and CDR2 FQGTGA. The CDR3 consists of 15 residues.

V gene TRBV6-5 combines with J gene TRBJ1-1; 9 bases align to TRBD1. Germline CDR1 and CDR2: MNHEY and SVGAGI. The CDR3 spans 13 residues. With V trimmed by 7 bases and J by 4 bases, 4 bases remained unmatched. The DNA for the CDR3 is TGTGCCAGCAACAGACAGGGGGGCACTGAAGCTTTCTTT. Protein product: CASNRQGGTEAFF.

This clone was detected only a few times. The CDR3 region is CASSFRGGVNNSPLHF. The CDR3 DNA is TGCGCCAGCAGCTTCCGAGGAGGGGTCAATAATTCACCCCTCCACTTT. This chain links TRBV5-1 with TRBJ1-6; TRBD1 might be the D (5 bases). The germline CDR1 and CDR2 sequences are SGHRS and YFSETQ. The CDR3 extends over 16 amino acids. Between the trimmed V and J ends, which lost 2 bases and 5 bases, there was a span of 14 bases.

This chain connects TRBV4-2 to TRBJ2-1; tentative D call: TRBD2 (6 bases). CDR1 and CDR2 (germline): LGHNA, YNFKEQ. The CDR3 sequence is 16 residues long. The germline V and J ends were trimmed by 1 base and 5 bases, with 15 bases remaining between them. CDR3 protein: CASSQVGRGTNNEQFF. CDR3 bases: TGTGCCAGCAGCCAAGTGGGGCGCGGGACCAACAATGAGCAGTTCTTC.

The rearrangement links TRBV7-2 to TRBJ2-3, with 9 bases that match TRBD1. Germline V CDR1 and CDR2: SGHTA, FQGNSA. The junction had 6 bases not matched to a gene; V was cut back by 5 bases and J by 0 bases. The CDR3 is 16 residues long. CDR3 in amino acids: CASSLQGAGSTDTQYF. The CDR3 DNA reads TGTGCCAGCAGCCTACAGGGGGCTGGGAGCACAGATACGCAGTATTTT.

The chain is built from TRBV28 and TRBJ2-5, with D tentatively TRBD2 (8 bases). Germline V CDR1 and CDR2: MDHEN, SYDVKM. The CDR3 sequence is 16 residues long. V was cut by 4 bases and J by 4 bases, with 19 bases left in between. The CDR3 DNA reads as TGTGCCAGCAGTTCAGGGGGGTTGGCGGGAGGAGAGACCCAGTACTTC. As protein: CASSSGGLAGGETQYF. Full variable domain (rest looked up from reference TRBV28 and TRBJ2-5): DVKVTQSSRYLVKRTGEKVFLECVQDMDHENMFWYRQDPGLGLRLIYFSYDVKMKEKGDIPEGYSVSREKKERFSLILESASTNQTSMYLCASSSGGLAGGETQYFGPGTRLLVL.

The genes are TRBV15 and TRBJ2-3, with D perhaps matching TRBD2 (5 bases). V was cut by 4 bases and J by 5 bases, with 13 bases left in between. The CDR3 spans 14 residues. Per the germline V gene, CDR1 is LNHNV and CDR2 is YYDKDF (reference sequence). The CDR3 nucleotides read TGTGCCACCAGCACCGGGGTCAGTGGAGATACGCAGTATTTT. As protein: CATSTGVSGDTQYF.

The chain carries TRBV19 and TRBJ2-7, with 11 bases fitting TRBD1. The CDR3 length is 15 residues. Germline V CDR1 and CDR2: LNHDA, SQIVND (reference sequence). J was trimmed by 6 bases and V by 4 bases; bases with no gene match: 8. The CDR3 protein is CASSTTWDRGSEQYF. CDR3 DNA sequence: TGTGCCAGTAGTACAACCTGGGACAGGGGGTCCGAGCAGTACTTC.

The chain employs TRBV27 and TRBJ2-7; TRBD1 is a possible D gene (6 bases). In germline, CDR1 is MNHEY, CDR2 SMNVEV (reference sequence). This CDR3 spans 15 amino acids. V dropped 2 bases and J dropped 4 bases, with 15 bases sitting between them. This CDR3 reads CASSLKAGAFYEQYF. In DNA form, the CDR3 reads TGTGCCAGCAGTTTAAAGGCAGGGGCGTTTTACGAGCAGTACTTC.

The chain has TRBV28 and TRBJ2-3; no reliable D call. Germline CDR1 MDHEN, CDR2 SYDVKM. Between the trimmed V and J ends, which lost 5 bases and 3 bases, there was a span of 6 bases. The CDR3 runs to 12 residues. CDR3 nucleotide sequence: TGTGCCAGCAGTCTGCGGACAGATACGCAGTATTTT. Translated: CASSLRTDTQYF.